This T cell receptor (beta chain) was captured in a study of T cell responses to AZD1222 COVID-19 vaccine. Study-level findings and limits: At study baseline, merely five or six AZD1222 recipients were seropositive.

V trimming: 1 base; J trimming: 3 bases; junction bases outside the gene matches: 2. The CDR3 consists of 15 residues. Germline assignment: CDR1 SGHVS and CDR2 FNYEAQ. Concerning this clone: Antigen: not known.

Repertoires were generated with immunoSEQ multiplex PCR, while TCRdb's copy carries only in-frame clones and drops some. The sample lists approximately 150,000 clones, about 92% seen once, with roughly 12% in the top ten. This rearrangement joins TRBV7-6 to TRBJ2-2, with TRBD1 identical over 7 bases. The sequences come from peripheral blood, collected after recovery from COVID-19. The clonotype comes from an adult who had recovered from COVID-19. The CDR3 DNA follows: TGTGCCAGCAGCTTAGGGCAGGGGGACACCGGGGAGCTGTTTTTT. This gives the protein CASSLGQGDTGELFF. The full variable domain, its missing parts supplied by reference TRBV7-6 and TRBJ2-2, is GAGVSQSPRYKVTKRGQDVALRCDPISGHVSLYWYRQALGQGPEFLTYFNYEAQQDKSGLPNDRFSAERPEGSISTLTIQRTEQRDSAMYRCASSLGQGDTGELFFGEGSRLTVL.